The 23 T cell receptor beta chains below all came from one sample that was sequenced in a study of blood T cell repertoires in COVID-19. The assay was immunoSEQ multiplex PCR, and TCRdb's table has in-frame clones only and misses some. Of approximately 190,000 clones detected, 88% appear once; the ten largest clones hold 6.2%. The specimen sequenced was peripheral blood. These receptors were obtained from a woman between 40 and 50 years old who had recovered from COVID-19.

The chain uses TRBV30 and TRBJ1-1, with 8 bases identical to TRBD1. Germline CDR1 and CDR2: GTSNPN and SVGIG (reference sequence). The CDR3 is made up of 13 amino acids. V trimming: 2 bases; J trimming: 5 bases; junction bases outside the gene matches: 4. The CDR3: CAWSRTGSTEAFF. The DNA for the CDR3 is TGTGCCTGGAGTCGGACAGGGAGTACTGAAGCTTTCTTT.

The chain combines TRBV7-9 with TRBJ2-3, with 9 bases lining up with TRBD1. Unmatched junction bases numbered 10, after V lost 1 base and J lost 5 bases. The V gene's germline CDR1 is SEHNR and CDR2 FQNEAQ (reference sequence). The CDR3 runs to 17 residues. CDR3 sequence reads: CASSLDKNRGRLDTQYF. The CDR3 DNA reads as TGTGCCAGCAGCTTAGATAAGAACAGGGGGCGCTTAGATACGCAGTATTTT.

V gene TRBV19 combines with J gene TRBJ1-1, with 11 bases lining up with TRBD1. Germline V gives CDR1 LNHDA, CDR2 SQIVND (reference sequence). The CDR3 loop spans 15 amino acids. V gave up 3 bases and J gave up 5 bases; unmatched junction bases: 5. CDR3 loop: CASSITGTGGTEAFF. Written as DNA, the CDR3 is TGTGCCAGTAGTATCACCGGGACAGGGGGGACTGAAGCTTTCTTT.

In this sample, this clone turned up once. The chain carries TRBV21-1 and TRBJ2-7; the table calls TRBD1, which could not be checked here. TRBV21-1 is a listed pseudogene. CDR3 size: 20 residues. This CDR3 reads CASSHVKRGWRSLSSYEQYF. Here the CDR3 DNA reads TGTGCCAGCAGCCACGTCAAAAGGGGTTGGAGATCCTTGAGCTCCTACGAGCAGTACTTC.

This clone has just a few counts. The chain carries TRBV28 and TRBJ1-5; TRBD1 aligns across 10 bases. This CDR3 spans 14 amino acids. With V trimmed by 9 bases and J by 6 bases, 8 bases remained unmatched. Germline values: CDR1 MDHEN, CDR2 SYDVKM. For the CDR3, the DNA is TGTGCCAGTCTACCGGGACAGGGGACTCAGCCCCAGCATTTT. The encoded protein is CASLPGQGTQPQHF. The whole variable domain, remainder taken from reference TRBV28 and TRBJ1-5, is DVKVTQSSRYLVKRTGEKVFLECVQDMDHENMFWYRQDPGLGLRLIYFSYDVKMKEKGDIPEGYSVSREKKERFSLILESASTNQTSMYLCASLPGQGTQPQHFGDGTRLSIL.

This clone has only a few counts. The V call is TRBV24-1, the J call TRBJ1-2; 7 positions match TRBD1. The CDR3 length is 14 residues. Germline V CDR1 and CDR2: KGHDR, SFDVKD. Unmatched junction bases numbered 10, after V lost 9 bases and J lost 4 bases. CDR3: CATARQGGSYGYTF. In nucleotides, the CDR3 is TGTGCCACCGCTCGACAGGGCGGAAGCTATGGCTACACCTTC.

The chain recombines TRBV7-2 with TRBJ2-7; D remains ambiguous. V lost 4 bases and J lost 5, with 12 bases in between. The V gene's germline CDR1 is SGHTA and CDR2 FQGNSA. This CDR3 region has 13 residues. As DNA, the CDR3 is TGTGCCAGCAGCTCGCGAGAACTCCACGAGCAGTACTTC. It encodes CASSSRELHEQYF.

V gene TRBV27 combines with J gene TRBJ1-2; tentative D call: TRBD1 (5 bases). The CDR3 contains 13 residues. Germline-derived CDR1 and CDR2 are MNHEY and SMNVEV (reference sequence). V was trimmed by 0 bases and J by 5 bases, leaving 7 bases between them. This CDR3 is CASSLSAGYGYTF. In nucleotides, the CDR3 is TGTGCCAGCAGTTTATCGGCAGGGTATGGCTACACCTTC.

The CDR3 reads CASTPSQGNEQFF. The DNA for the CDR3 is TGTGCCAGCACCCCTTCACAGGGTAATGAGCAGTTCTTC. The chain couples TRBV6-5 to TRBJ2-1; the D gene is possibly TRBD1 (6 bases). V was cut by 7 bases and J by 7 bases, with 14 bases left in between. Germline CDR1 is MNHEY and CDR2 is SVGAGI. This CDR3 comprises 13 residues.

The chain is built from TRBV18 and TRBJ2-7; 12 bases align to TRBD2. CDR1 is KGHSH and CDR2 is LQKENI in the germline V gene. The CDR3 has 16 residues. V gave up 3 bases and J gave up 4 bases; unmatched junction bases: 7. The CDR3, as DNA: TGTGCCAGCTCACCGTCGGGACTAGCGGGTTTGTACGAGCAGTACTTC. Residues: CASSPSGLAGLYEQYF.

The CDR3 nucleotides read TGTGCCAGCAGTTTAGCGGGCCCCGTCTACAATGAGCAGTTCTTC. Its translation: CASSLAGPVYNEQFF. This sequence joins TRBV6-6 and TRBJ2-1; TRBD2 agrees at 7 bases. Germline assignment: CDR1 MNHNY and CDR2 SVGAGI (reference sequence). V was clipped by 4 bases and J by 3 bases; unmatched bases: 6. CDR3 length: 15 amino acids.

The rearrangement joins TRBV9 to TRBJ2-3, with TRBD1 as a possible D gene (5 bases). CDR1 SGDLS and CDR2 YYNGEE come from the germline V gene. The length of the CDR3 is 15 residues. The V end was cut by 0 bases, the J end by 2 bases, with 10 bases between. CDR3 amino acids: CASSVGQIYTDTQYF. The CDR3 bases are TGTGCCAGCAGCGTAGGACAGATATACACAGATACGCAGTATTTT.

The V and J genes are TRBV18 and TRBJ2-1, with 9 bases matching TRBD1. V shed 2 bases and J 1 base; nucleotides not matched to a gene: 6. This CDR3 spans 17 amino acids. The germline V gene has CDR1 KGHSH and CDR2 LQKENI. CDR3 amino acids: CASSPEQGQGSYNEQFF. As DNA, the CDR3 is TGTGCCAGCTCACCAGAGCAGGGACAGGGTTCCTACAATGAGCAGTTCTTC.

The chain combines TRBV28 with TRBJ1-2; a possible D gene is TRBD1 (6 bases). V gave up 2 bases and J gave up 7 bases, with 14 bases separating them. The CDR3 has 14 amino acids. CDR1 MDHEN and CDR2 SYDVKM come from the germline V gene. CDR3 amino acids: CASSLTGTWLGYTF. The CDR3 bases are TGTGCCAGCAGTTTAACCGGGACATGGCTTGGCTACACCTTC.

The CDR3 DNA reads TGTGCCAGCAGCCAAATCAGGGTTTCTACTAATGAAAAACTGTTTTTT. It yields the protein CASSQIRVSTNEKLFF. The chain has TRBV3-1 (or the pseudogene TRBV3-2) and TRBJ1-4, with a possible D match to TRBD1 (5 bases). V dropped 2 bases and J dropped 2 bases, with 12 bases sitting between them. CDR1 is LGHDT, CDR2 YNNKEL, per germline (reference sequence). The CDR3 spans 16 residues.

This rearrangement joins TRBV6-5 to TRBJ1-1; D remains unclear. Trimming removed 4 bases from V and 2 bases from J, with 11 bases in between. This CDR3 spans 14 amino acids. Looked up from germline, CDR1 is MNHEY and CDR2 is SVGAGI. The CDR3 DNA reads as TGTGCCAGCAGTTTCCCGGGTCTTAACACTGAAGCTTTCTTT. Translation: CASSFPGLNTEAFF.

The chain links TRBV6-5 to TRBJ1-1; the D is unclear. Germline V gene sequence: CDR1 MNHEY, CDR2 SVGAGI. The V end was cut by 6 bases, the J end by 3 bases, with 17 bases between. The CDR3 extends over 15 amino acids. The CDR3 region is CASSPPLTRDTEAFF. The DNA for the CDR3 is TGTGCCAGCAGCCCCCCACTAACTCGGGACACTGAAGCTTTCTTT.

The chain joins TRBV5-1 to TRBJ2-1; 7 nucleotides line up with TRBD2. V lost 7 bases to trimming and J lost 6 bases; unmatched junction nucleotides: 10. Germline CDR1 SGHRS, CDR2 YFSETQ. This CDR3 has 14 amino acids. DNA of the CDR3: TGCGCCAGCCGAATTCGGCTAGCGGCCAATGAGCAGTTCTTC. Translation: CASRIRLAANEQFF.

The gene calls are TRBV10-3 and TRBJ1-6; TRBD1 aligns across 9 bases. The CDR3 runs 13 residues. After removal of 10 bases from V and 6 bases from J, the junction contained 4 bases not matched to a gene. Per germline, CDR1 ENHRY and CDR2 SYGVKD. The CDR3 DNA is TGTGCCACACAACAGGGGGCTAATTCACCCCTCCACTTT. It encodes CATQQGANSPLHF.

CDR3 nucleotide sequence: TGCAGCCTCTCCACGGGACTAGTCGTAACAGATACGCAGTATTTT. Its protein product is CSLSTGLVVTDTQYF. This chain joins TRBV29-1 and TRBJ2-3; 8 bases line up with TRBD2. The CDR3 is 15 amino acids. With V trimmed by 8 bases and J by 3 bases, 13 bases remained unmatched. Per germline, CDR1 SQVTM and CDR2 ANQGSEA.

V gene TRBV30 combines with J gene TRBJ1-6, with a possible D match to TRBD1 (5 bases). The length of the CDR3 is 14 residues. V dropped 8 bases and J dropped 9 bases, with 20 bases sitting between them. Germline values: CDR1 GTSNPN, CDR2 SVGIG (reference sequence). CDR3 bases: TGTGCCGGTGCTTTACAGGAGGGATTTTCACCCCTCCACTTT. Translating gives CAGALQEGFSPLHF.

This chain links TRBV6-5 with TRBJ2-2, with D perhaps TRBD1 (6 bases). Germline V gene lookup returns CDR1 MNHEY and CDR2 SVGAGI. This CDR3 is 13 amino acids long. Trimming shortened V by 7 bases and J by 1 base, and 7 bases separated the two germline ends. Written as DNA, the CDR3 is TGTGCCAGCACGGGACAGAACACCGGGGAGCTGTTTTTT. Translation: CASTGQNTGELFF.

V gene TRBV12-3 or TRBV12-4 combines with J gene TRBJ2-1, with TRBD2 matching over 9 bases. CDR3 length: 13 amino acids. V trimming: 4 bases; J trimming: 6 bases; junction bases outside the gene matches: 1. DNA of the CDR3: TGTGCCAGCAGTTCGCGGGAGGGCAATGAGCAGTTCTTC. This encodes CASSSREGNEQFF.